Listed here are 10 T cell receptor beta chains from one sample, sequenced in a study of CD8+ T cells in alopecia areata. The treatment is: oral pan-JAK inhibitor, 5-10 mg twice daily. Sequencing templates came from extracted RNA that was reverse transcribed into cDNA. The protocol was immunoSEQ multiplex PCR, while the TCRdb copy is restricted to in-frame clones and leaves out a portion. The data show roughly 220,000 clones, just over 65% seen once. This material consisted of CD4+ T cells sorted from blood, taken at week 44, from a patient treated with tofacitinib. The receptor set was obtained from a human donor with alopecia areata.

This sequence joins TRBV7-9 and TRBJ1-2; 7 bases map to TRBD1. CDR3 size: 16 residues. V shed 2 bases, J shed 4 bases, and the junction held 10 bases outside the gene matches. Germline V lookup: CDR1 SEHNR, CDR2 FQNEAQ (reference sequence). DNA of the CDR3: TGTGCCAGCAGCTTACCCCGACAGGGCCCAGGCTATGGCTACACCTTC. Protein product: CASSLPRQGPGYGYTF. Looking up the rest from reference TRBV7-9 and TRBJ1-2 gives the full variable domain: DTGVSQNPRHKITKRGQNVTFRCDPISEHNRLYWYRQTLGQGPEFLTYFQNEAQLEKSRLLSDRFSAERPKGSFSTLEIQRTEQGDSAMYLCASSLPRQGPGYGYTFGSGTRLTVV.

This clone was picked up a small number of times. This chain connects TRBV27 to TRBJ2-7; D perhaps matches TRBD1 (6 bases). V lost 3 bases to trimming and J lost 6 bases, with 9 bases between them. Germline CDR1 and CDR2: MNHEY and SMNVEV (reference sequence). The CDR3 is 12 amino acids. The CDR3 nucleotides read TGTGCCAGCAGTTTCTTGGGGGCCGAGCAGTACTTC. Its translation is CASSFLGAEQYF.

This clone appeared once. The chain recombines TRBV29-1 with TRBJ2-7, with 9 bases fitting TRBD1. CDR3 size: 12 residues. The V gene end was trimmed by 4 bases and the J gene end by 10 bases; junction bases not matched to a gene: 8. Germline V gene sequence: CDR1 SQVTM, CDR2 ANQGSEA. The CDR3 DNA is TGCAGCGTTGGCACAGGGGGCTCTTCCCAGTACTTC. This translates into CSVGTGGSSQYF.

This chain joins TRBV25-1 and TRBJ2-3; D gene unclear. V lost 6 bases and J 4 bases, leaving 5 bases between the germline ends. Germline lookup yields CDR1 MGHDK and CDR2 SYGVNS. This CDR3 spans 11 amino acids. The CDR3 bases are TGTGCCAGCAGGGGCGCAGATACGCAGTATTTT. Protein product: CASRGADTQYF. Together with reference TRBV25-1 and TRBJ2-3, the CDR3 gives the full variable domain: EADIYQTPRYLVIGTGKKITLECSQTMGHDKMYWYQQDPGMELHLIHYSYGVNSTEKGDLSSESTVSRIRTEHFPLTLESARPSHTSQYLCASRGADTQYFGPGTRLTVL.

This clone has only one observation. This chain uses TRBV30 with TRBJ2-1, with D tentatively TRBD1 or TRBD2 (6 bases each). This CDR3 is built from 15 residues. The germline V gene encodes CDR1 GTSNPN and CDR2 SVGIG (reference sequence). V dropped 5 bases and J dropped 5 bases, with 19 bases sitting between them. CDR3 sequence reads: CAWDRRGHPNNEQFF. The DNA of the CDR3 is TGTGCCTGGGACAGGCGGGGACACCCTAACAATGAGCAGTTCTTC.

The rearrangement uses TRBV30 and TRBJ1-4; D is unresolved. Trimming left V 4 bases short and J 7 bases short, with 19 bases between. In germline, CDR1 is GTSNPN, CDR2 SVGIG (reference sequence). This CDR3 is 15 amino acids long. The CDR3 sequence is CAWNDPGNRREKLFF. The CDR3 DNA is TGTGCCTGGAATGACCCGGGCAATAGGCGTGAAAAACTGTTTTTT.

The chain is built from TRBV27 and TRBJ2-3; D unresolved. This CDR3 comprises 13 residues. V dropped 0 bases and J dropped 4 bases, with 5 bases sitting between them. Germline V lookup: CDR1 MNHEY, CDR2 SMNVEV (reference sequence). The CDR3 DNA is TGTGCCAGCAGTTTATCGGTTGCAGATACGCAGTATTTT. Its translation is CASSLSVADTQYF.

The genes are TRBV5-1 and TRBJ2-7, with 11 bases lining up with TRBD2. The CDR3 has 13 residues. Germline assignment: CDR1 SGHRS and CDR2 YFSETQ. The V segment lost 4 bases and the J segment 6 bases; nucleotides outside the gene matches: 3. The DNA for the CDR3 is TGCGCCAGCAGCCCCGGGACTAGCGGCGAGCAGTACTTC. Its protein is CASSPGTSGEQYF.

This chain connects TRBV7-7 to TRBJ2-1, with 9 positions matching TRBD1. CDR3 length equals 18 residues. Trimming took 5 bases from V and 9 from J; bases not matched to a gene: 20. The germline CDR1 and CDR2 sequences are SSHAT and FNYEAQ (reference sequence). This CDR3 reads CASSVQPSGQGLIGEQFF. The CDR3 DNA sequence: TGTGCCAGCAGCGTCCAGCCGTCGGGACAGGGATTAATCGGTGAGCAGTTCTTC.

Here the CDR3 reads CASSSPGTATDTQYF. CDR3 DNA: TGTGCCAGCAGCTCACCTGGGACAGCCACAGATACGCAGTATTTT. This chain joins TRBV5-6 and TRBJ2-3; 7 nucleotides match TRBD1. The CDR3 is 15 amino acids. Germline values: CDR1 SGHDT, CDR2 YYEEEE. Unmatched junction bases numbered 6, after V lost 3 bases and J lost 2 bases.